Below are 31 T cell receptor beta chains sequenced from a single sample in a study of Graves' ophthalmopathy and Graves' hyperthyroidism. As the template, RNA transcripts were used to amplify TCR beta CDR3 regions. After a first-round RT-PCR with HTBI primers, a second-round multiplex PCR was run. TCRdb independently ran MiXCR on the multiplex PCR reads; one entry per CDR3 protein. In the table there are about 220,000 distinct CDR3 sequences, around a fifth of which are singletons. The sequencing input was peripheral blood. These receptors were obtained from a woman aged 45-65 years with Graves' ophthalmopathy.

In its sample, this clonotype was seen many times. The chain couples TRBV7-9 to TRBJ2-7; D is perhaps TRBD2 (7 bases). Trimming cost V 1 base and J 3 bases, with 13 bases left between them. The CDR3 spans 15 residues. The germline gives CDR1 SEHNR, CDR2 FQNEAQ (reference sequence). The DNA for the CDR3 is TGTGCCAGCAGCTTAGAGGGAGGGGGAATCTACGAGCAGTACTTC. Residues: CASSLEGGGIYEQYF.

This clonotype was counted at least ten times. The CDR3 nucleotides read TGTGCCAGCAGAGAGCCAGGGGGACGGGGCTACACCTTC. This codes for CASREPGGRGYTF. V usage is TRBV6-1 and J usage is TRBJ1-2; 7 bases map to TRBD1. With 6 bases clipped from V and 8 bases from J, the junction kept 9 bases outside the gene matches. This CDR3 is built from 13 residues. Germline CDR1 MNHNS, CDR2 SASEGT.

The table lists this clonotype with many counts. This chain connects TRBV9 to TRBJ1-2; D call uncertain. The V end was cut by 4 bases, the J end by 3 bases, with 13 bases between. The CDR3 totals 14 residues. CDR1 and CDR2 (germline): SGDLS, YYNGEE. The CDR3 coding sequence is TGTGCCAGCAGCCCTACGCCGCGGGACTATGGCTACACCTTC. Encoded protein: CASSPTPRDYGYTF. Variable domain in full (rest from reference TRBV9 and TRBJ1-2): DSGVTQTPKHLITATGQRVTLRCSPRSGDLSVYWYQQSLDQGLQFLIQYYNGEERAKGNILERFSAQQFPDLHSELNLSSLELGDSALYFCASSPTPRDYGYTFGSGTRLTVV.

As concerns this clonotype: A read error may be the cause here, since a much bigger clone is one base away. No conserved phenylalanine or tryptophan ends this CDR3, so it is likely a read error. The V gene is TRBV7-3, the J gene TRBJ2-7; 14 bases are shared with TRBD2. The germline CDR1 and CDR2 sequences are SGHTA and FQGTGA. The CDR3 runs to 19 residues. Trimming took 5 bases from V and 6 from J; bases not matched to a gene: 18. CDR3 DNA: TGTGCCAGCAGCATTCAACCGGGACTAGCGGGAGATTCGGGTATCGAGCAGTACTCC. Encoded protein: CASSIQPGLAGDSGIEQYS.

This clonotype has a count of ten or more. The chain employs TRBV20-1 and TRBJ2-1, with D tentatively TRBD2 (6 bases). Germline V gene lookup returns CDR1 DFQATT and CDR2 SNEGSKA (reference sequence). Trimming pared 5 bases from V and 7 bases from J, leaving 15 bases between. CDR3 length: 13 residues. The CDR3 here is CSAGGLASNEQFF. The CDR3 nucleotides are TGCAGTGCTGGAGGGCTAGCCTCTAATGAGCAGTTCTTC.

The chain combines TRBV4-1 with TRBJ1-2, with 7 bases that match TRBD1. Germline V gives CDR1 MGHRA, CDR2 YSYEKL. The CDR3 has 15 amino acids. With 1 base clipped from V and 6 bases from J, the junction kept 8 bases outside the gene matches. The CDR3 DNA follows: TGCGCCAGCAGCCAAGTAGTGACAGGGTATAATGGCTACACCTTC. Its translation: CASSQVVTGYNGYTF.

This clonotype came up many times. The DNA of the CDR3 is TGTGCCAGTAGTATTTACAGGGGAAGGGATCAGCCCCAGCATTTT. Protein: CASSIYRGRDQPQHF. The chain uses TRBV19 and TRBJ1-5; 7 nucleotides line up with TRBD1. CDR1 and CDR2 from the germline V gene are LNHDA and SQIVND (reference sequence). There are 15 residues in the CDR3. J gave up 5 bases and V 3 bases, and 7 bases lay outside the gene matches.

This clonotype was counted many times. The chain links TRBV2 to TRBJ2-5, with 12 positions matching TRBD2. CDR1 is SNHLY, CDR2 FYNNEI, per germline. The CDR3 consists of 15 residues. After removal of 6 bases from V and 4 bases from J, the junction contained 6 bases not matched to a gene. CDR3 coding DNA: TGTGCCAGCAGAAGATCTAGCGGGAGGGGAGAGACCCAGTACTTC. It codes for CASRRSSGRGETQYF.

In its sample, this clonotype was seen many times. A junction boundary mismatches the germline segment, possibly from a read error. The V call is TRBV6-1, the J call TRBJ2-2, with a possible D match to TRBD2 (7 bases). Germline CDR1 MNHNS, CDR2 SASEGT. This CDR3 is built from 14 residues. Written as DNA, the CDR3 is TGTGCCAGCAGCGAAGGGGGGGAGACCGGGGAGCTGTTTTTT. It translates to CASSEGGETGELFF.

In its sample, this clonotype was seen once. The chain couples TRBV10-3 to TRBJ2-7; 9 bases map to TRBD2. V shed 0 bases, J shed 5 bases, and the junction held 8 bases outside the gene matches. The CDR3 has 16 amino acids. Germline V lookup: CDR1 ENHRY, CDR2 SYGVKD. The CDR3 nucleotides are TGTGCCATCAGTGAGTCGTTTGCGGGGGGGCCTAACGAGCAGTACTTC. Encoded protein: CAISESFAGGPNEQYF.

In this sample, this clonotype turned up many times. The V gene is TRBV12-3 or TRBV12-4, the J gene TRBJ2-5; 13 bases are shared with TRBD2. With 5 bases clipped from V and 0 bases from J, the junction kept 6 bases outside the gene matches. This CDR3 spans 17 amino acids. CDR3 loop: CASSPGLAGPYQETQYF. The CDR3 DNA reads as TGTGCCAGCAGTCCGGGACTAGCGGGACCATACCAAGAGACCCAGTACTTC.

This chain uses TRBV6-2 or TRBV6-3 with TRBJ2-2; D possibly corresponds to TRBD2 (5 bases). The germline V gene has CDR1 MNHEY and CDR2 SVGEGT. CDR3 length: 16 residues. The ends were cut back, 4 bases at V and 4 bases at J, with 16 bases in the middle. The CDR3 nucleotides read TGTGCCAGCAGTTTTAAATCCGCGAGGGTCACCGGGGAGCTGTTTTTT. This gives the protein CASSFKSARVTGELFF.

This clonotype was observed at least ten times. This chain joins TRBV6-1 and TRBJ1-5; a possible D gene is TRBD1 (5 bases). The CDR3 totals 17 residues. Trimming stripped 7 bases from V and 0 bases from J, with 19 bases between. Per germline, CDR1 MNHNS and CDR2 SASEGT. The CDR3 sequence: CASTLGMGDYSNQPQHF. In DNA, the CDR3 is TGTGCCAGCACCCTAGGGATGGGGGATTATAGCAATCAGCCCCAGCATTTT.

This clonotype showed up many times. The chain uses TRBV20-1 and TRBJ2-7; 7 bases are a match to TRBD2. The CDR3 runs to 15 residues. Germline CDR1 reads DFQATT; CDR2 reads SNEGSKA (reference sequence). V lost 0 bases, J lost 0 bases, and 5 bases stayed unmatched. DNA for the CDR3: TGCAGTGCTAGAGATCTGGCTAGCGGCTCCTACGAGCAGTACTTC. This gives the protein CSARDLASGSYEQYF.

The rearrangement links TRBV5-1 to TRBJ2-1; D is uncertain. Germline V gives CDR1 SGHRS, CDR2 YFSETQ. CDR3 size: 13 residues. V was shortened by 0 bases and J by 5 bases, with 6 bases between the two germline ends. The CDR3 coding sequence is TGCGCCAGCAGCTTGGTGCAGGACAATGAGCAGTTCTTC. The encoded protein is CASSLVQDNEQFF.

This clonotype was detected ten times or more. The chain joins TRBV7-2 to TRBJ1-6; D call uncertain. V was trimmed by 5 bases and J by 8 bases, leaving 10 bases between them. The CDR3 covers 13 residues. The V gene's germline CDR1 is SGHTA and CDR2 FQGNSA. Here the CDR3 reads CASSPSVDSPLHF. The DNA of the CDR3 is TGTGCCAGCAGCCCATCGGTCGATTCACCCCTCCACTTT.

This clonotype appeared many times. The chain is built from TRBV3-1 and TRBJ2-5; perhaps TRBD2 as D (5 bases). CDR1 and CDR2 (germline): LGHDT, YNNKEL (reference sequence). The CDR3 is 13 residues long. V lost 3 bases, J lost 5 bases, and 10 bases lay in between. CDR3 bases: TGTGCCAGCAGCCAGGATGTAGCGGAGACCCAGTACTTC. This sequence encodes CASSQDVAETQYF.

The rearrangement links TRBV12-3 or TRBV12-4 to TRBJ1-5; D not certain. With 3 bases removed from V and 4 bases from J, the gap between germline ends came to 10 bases. The CDR3 is 14 residues long. The DNA for the CDR3 is TGTGCCAGCAGTTTTTTCGGACTGAATCAGCCCCAGCATTTT. It encodes CASSFFGLNQPQHF.

In the case of this clonotype: This may be a read error: a much more frequent sequence differs by one nucleotide. The chain couples TRBV20-1 to TRBJ1-1; unclear D gene. Germline V gene data show CDR1 as DFQATT and CDR2 as SNEGSKA (reference sequence). CDR3 length: 11 amino acids. The chain's CDR3 is CSARPHTESFF. CDR3 nucleotides: TGCAGTGCTAGACCTCACACTGAATCTTTCTTT.

There are many counts of this clonotype. The CDR3 loop is CATRRVSNQPQHF. The CDR3 nucleotides are TGTGCCACCCGGAGGGTTAGCAATCAGCCCCAGCATTTT. The chain recombines TRBV6-5 with TRBJ1-5; unclear D gene. The germline gives CDR1 MNHEY, CDR2 SVGAGI. The CDR3 covers 13 residues. Trimming shortened V by 10 bases and J by 0 bases, and 10 bases separated the two germline ends.

In its sample, this clonotype was seen many times. The chain combines TRBV27 with TRBJ2-6; tentatively, D is TRBD1 (5 bases). The CDR3 contains 17 residues. Germline V gene sequence: CDR1 MNHEY, CDR2 SMNVEV (reference sequence). The V end was cut by 5 bases, the J end by 0 bases, with 14 bases between. CDR3 sequence reads: CASSPRVRFSGANVLTF. The CDR3 DNA is TGTGCCAGCAGTCCCAGGGTGAGGTTCTCTGGGGCCAACGTCCTGACTTTC.

Regarding this clonotype: This sequence may be a read error, since a much larger clone differs from it by one base. The J gene is TRBJ2-7, the V gene TRBV9; 7 bases map to TRBD2. This CDR3 has 14 residues. CDR1 SGDLS and CDR2 YYNGEE come from the germline V gene. The CDR3 here is CVSSVGLSGYEQYF. DNA for the CDR3: TGTGTCAGCAGCGTAGGGCTTAGCGGGTACGAGCAGTACTTC.

This clonotype was counted between two and nine times. The chain uses TRBV18 and TRBJ2-7, with D uncertain. This CDR3 comprises 12 residues. Trimming pared 3 bases from V and 6 bases from J, leaving 9 bases between. Germline V gene lookup returns CDR1 KGHSH and CDR2 LQKENI. The CDR3 DNA follows: TGTGCCAGCTCACCCATTAATTTCGAGCAGTACTTC. It encodes CASSPINFEQYF.

This clonotype was seen ten or more times. The chain is built from TRBV2 and TRBJ1-2; TRBD1 is a possible D gene (5 bases). The CDR3 runs to 15 residues. Trimming took off 5 bases at V and 5 bases at J, with 18 bases between the two ends. Germline V gene data show CDR1 as SNHLY and CDR2 as FYNNEI. The CDR3 is CASSPNPGTDYGYTF. The DNA for the CDR3 is TGTGCCAGCAGTCCTAATCCCGGGACGGATTATGGCTACACCTTC.

V and J are TRBV20-1 and TRBJ2-7, with unresolved D. The CDR3 is 13 amino acids. CDR1 is DFQATT, CDR2 SNEGSKA, per germline (reference sequence). V was cut by 4 bases and J by 3 bases, with 13 bases left in between. The CDR3 loop reads CSAMDVLGYEQYF. The CDR3 nucleotides read TGCAGTGCTATGGACGTTCTAGGCTACGAGCAGTACTTC.

The gene calls are TRBV3-1 and TRBJ2-5; D is perhaps TRBD1 (5 bases). The CDR3 totals 14 residues. V gave up 1 base and J gave up 7 bases, with 13 bases separating them. Germline V gene sequence: CDR1 LGHDT, CDR2 YNNKEL (reference sequence). CDR3: CASSQARGMRTQYF. The CDR3 nucleotides are TGTGCCAGCAGCCAAGCTAGGGGAATGAGGACCCAGTACTTC.

This sequence joins TRBV6-5 and TRBJ1-1, with D possibly matching TRBD1 (5 bases). The CDR3 loop spans 14 amino acids. Germline CDR1 and CDR2: MNHEY and SVGAGI. Trimming cost V 1 base and J 0 bases, with 6 bases left between them. This CDR3 is CASSYLGVNTEAFF. DNA of the CDR3: TGTGCCAGCAGTTACTTGGGGGTGAACACTGAAGCTTTCTTT.

This clonotype was recorded at least ten times. V gene TRBV24-1 combines with J gene TRBJ2-2; possible D gene TRBD2, 5 bases. CDR1 and CDR2 from the germline V gene are KGHDR and SFDVKD. Trimming took off 5 bases at V and 6 bases at J, with 12 bases between the two ends. The CDR3 spans 14 residues. The CDR3 region has the DNA TGTGCCACCAGTGCGGGATTAAATCCCGGGGAGCTGTTTTTT. It codes for CATSAGLNPGELFF.

This clonotype was recorded at least ten times. The V call is TRBV6-2 or TRBV6-3, the J call TRBJ2-7; 10 nucleotides agree with TRBD1. Germline lookup yields CDR1 MNHEY and CDR2 SVGEGT. The J segment lost 3 bases and the V segment lost 2 bases, leaving 7 bases of the junction unmatched. The CDR3 has 16 amino acids. CDR3 protein: CASSYPGTGAYYEQYF. The CDR3 DNA sequence: TGTGCCAGCAGTTACCCCGGGACAGGGGCGTACTACGAGCAGTACTTC.

The table lists this clonotype with many counts. The chain couples TRBV6-1 to TRBJ1-2, with no clear D. Germline V gene data show CDR1 as MNHNS and CDR2 as SASEGT. V shed 4 bases and J shed 8 bases, with 23 bases lying between them. The CDR3 covers 16 residues. As DNA, the CDR3 is TGTGCCAGCAGTGTTAGTCTAACCCAACCAACGTCCGGCTACACCTTC. Translating it yields CASSVSLTQPTSGYTF.

This clonotype occurred many times. The chain has TRBV30 and TRBJ1-2; 9 nucleotides match TRBD1. The germline V gene has CDR1 GTSNPN and CDR2 SVGIG (reference sequence). This CDR3 is built from 15 residues. Unmatched junction bases numbered 7, after V lost 3 bases and J lost 2 bases. Here the CDR3 reads CAWSGTGLGNYGYTF. For the CDR3, the DNA is TGTGCCTGGAGCGGGACAGGGTTGGGGAACTATGGCTACACCTTC. The complete variable domain, with remaining parts taken from reference TRBV30 and TRBJ1-2, reads SQTIHQWPATLVQPVGSPLSLECTVEGTSNPNLYWYRQAAGRGLQLLFYSVGIGQISSEVPQNLSASRPQDRQFILSSKKLLLSDSGFYLCAWSGTGLGNYGYTFGSGTRLTVV.